This entry describes one T cell receptor (beta chain). Its antigen remains undetermined. No base qualities exist here, and no much larger clone lies one base off it. The library was built by means of the immunoSEQ multiplex PCR assay. This immuneACCESS table, as held by TCRdb, lists in-frame sequences with V and J called but not all clones. Of the missing ones, under half trace to an unresolved V gene in checked studies; the others have no known cause. Counted in this sample were 120,000 to 150,000 clones; 75% to 95% of them appeared once. 3.2% of the sample is taken by the ten largest. The record originates from a study of control samples from healthy donors and cancer patients (dated by TCRdb to between 2020 and 2021). The V end loses 5 bases and the J end loses 8 bases, and a stretch of 19 bases separates them. From cysteine to phenylalanine, the CDR3 is 15 amino acids long. Only the CDR3 region is kept as DNA, spanning 45 bases read in frame from base 1. The germline V gene encodes CDR1 SGHKS and CDR2 YYEKEE (reference sequence).

The rearranged chain carries TRBV5-5 and TRBJ1-4; the D gene lacks a confident call. This clonotype was sampled from a young man in good health. The sequenced material came from blood. The DNA is as follows: TGTGCCAGCAGAGACCACACCGCAGGAGGGGAAAAACTGTTTTTT. It specifies CASRDHTAGGEKLFF. Full variable domain (CDR3 extended with the reference TRBV5-5 and TRBJ1-4 proteins): DAGVTQSPTHLIKTRGQQVTLRCSPISGHKSVSWYQQVLGQGPQFIFQYYEKEERGRGNFPDRFSARQFPNYSSELNVNALLLGDSALYLCASRDHTAGGEKLFFGSGTQLSVL.